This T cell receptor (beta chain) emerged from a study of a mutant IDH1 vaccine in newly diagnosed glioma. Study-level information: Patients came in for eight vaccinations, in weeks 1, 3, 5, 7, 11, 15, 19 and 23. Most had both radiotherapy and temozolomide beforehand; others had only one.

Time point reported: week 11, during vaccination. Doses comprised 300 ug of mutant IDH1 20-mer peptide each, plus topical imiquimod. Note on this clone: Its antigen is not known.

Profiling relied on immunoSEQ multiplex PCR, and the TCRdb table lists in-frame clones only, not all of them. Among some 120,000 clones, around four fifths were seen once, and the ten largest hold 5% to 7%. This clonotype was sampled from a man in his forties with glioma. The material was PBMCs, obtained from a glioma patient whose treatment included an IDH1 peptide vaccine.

CDR3: CASRWARDSYGYTF. The DNA for the CDR3 is TGTGCCAGCAGATGGGCGAGGGATTCCTATGGCTACACCTTC. V usage is TRBV6-5 and J usage is TRBJ1-2; D uncertain. The germline gives CDR1 MNHEY, CDR2 SVGAGI. V was trimmed by 6 bases and J by 4 bases, leaving 15 bases between them. The CDR3 extends over 14 amino acids.